This entry is about one T cell receptor beta chain. V was pared by 7 bases and J by 4 bases, with 6 bases of the junction left unmatched. The length of the CDR3 is 13 residues. CDR1 is LGHDT and CDR2 is YNNKEL in the germline V gene (reference sequence). This specimen comes from a study of Graves' ophthalmopathy and Graves' hyperthyroidism. RNA transcripts were the source from which TCR beta CDR3 regions were amplified. Second-round multiplex PCR came after first-round RT-PCR with HTBI primers. TCRdb reanalysed the multiplex PCR reads using MiXCR and keeps one entry per CDR3 protein. The data show about 390,000 distinct CDR3 sequences, with approximately 15% seen just once and about 7% held by the top ten.

The rearrangement links TRBV3-1 to TRBJ1-2; TRBD1 agrees at 7 bases. This sequence was found in a woman between 18 and 29 years old with stable Graves' hyperthyroidism. The sequencing input was peripheral blood. In DNA form, the CDR3 reads TGTGCCAGCAAGCAGGGGGGTAGCTATGGCTACACCTTC. Protein: CASKQGGSYGYTF.